This T cell receptor beta chain was observed in a study of PD-1 blockade in mismatch repair-deficient tumors (dated by TCRdb to 2017 to 2019). Regarding the research as a whole: Between September 2013 and 2016, approximately 90 consecutive patients with about a dozen mismatch repair-deficient cancer types, all previously treated and progressing, were enrolled in the trial. Tumor-associated T cell clones were tracked in the peripheral blood of patients responding to PD-1 blockade by deep sequencing of TCR CDR3 regions. Points the paper makes about the study in general: After pembrolizumab, tumor-resident clones, which were often undetectable in blood before treatment, expanded rapidly and then contracted, generally ahead of radiologic responses.

In regard to this clone: What this receptor recognizes is not known. The record has no base qualities; no much larger clone is one base away.

The method behind the library was the immunoSEQ multiplex PCR assay. TCRdb re-hosts the immuneACCESS table, in-frame sequences only. Its copies lack some clones; in the studies checked, an unresolved V gene accounts for under half of them, and the cause for the rest is not known. A total of some 84,000 clones appear in this sample, roughly 80% of them only once. Together, the top ten hold approximately 2.7% of the sample. The time point label on this specimen signifies: peripheral blood 12 weeks after first pembrolizumab dose. For each enrolled patient, mismatch repair deficiency was established using either polymerase chain reaction or immunohistochemistry. TCR sequencing was carried out for a few patients who responded to pembrolizumab therapy. Pembrolizumab PD-1 blockade was prospectively tested in advanced mismatch repair-deficient cancers, regardless of tissue of origin, in the phase II trial. Serial peripheral blood T cell samples were collected before and at multiple times after starting PD-1 blockade. Blood sampling times were reported as weeks after the first pembrolizumab dose.

The TCR comes from an adult with mismatch repair-deficient cancer. Sequenced here: peripheral blood, sampled 12 weeks after starting pembrolizumab.

The CDR3 has the sequence CASTNLGRDGELFF. The nucleotide sequence reads TGTGCCAGCACCAACCTAGGCAGGGACGGGGAGCTGTTTTTT. The V and J genes are TRBV6-1 and TRBJ2-2, and TRBD1 may be the D gene, going by 5 matching bases. The CDR3 goes from the cysteine to the phenylalanine over 14 residues. Only the CDR3 portion is preserved as DNA: 42 bases, with reading frame beginning at the first base. According to the germline V gene, CDR1 reads MNHNS and CDR2 reads SASEGT. The trim is 7 bases for V and 7 bases for J, with a gap of 16 bases between the germline ends.